This T cell receptor (beta chain) stems from a study of blood T cell repertoires in COVID-19. V gave up 6 bases and J gave up 5 bases; unmatched junction bases: 8. CDR1 is SNHLY, CDR2 FYNNEI, per germline. The CDR3 sequence is 15 residues long. Using immunoSEQ multiplex PCR, the repertoire was profiled, and TCRdb retains in-frame clones only, with some absent. The profile shows tens of thousands of clones, 70% to 85% of them singletons. Material for sequencing was peripheral blood. This sequence was found in a man aged 55 to 70 with acute or convalescent COVID-19. The chain uses TRBV2 and TRBJ2-1, with TRBD2 identical over 9 bases. CDR3 sequence reads: CASSISGGLNNEQFF. The CDR3 DNA is TGTGCCAGCAGCATTAGCGGGGGCCTTAACAATGAGCAGTTCTTC.